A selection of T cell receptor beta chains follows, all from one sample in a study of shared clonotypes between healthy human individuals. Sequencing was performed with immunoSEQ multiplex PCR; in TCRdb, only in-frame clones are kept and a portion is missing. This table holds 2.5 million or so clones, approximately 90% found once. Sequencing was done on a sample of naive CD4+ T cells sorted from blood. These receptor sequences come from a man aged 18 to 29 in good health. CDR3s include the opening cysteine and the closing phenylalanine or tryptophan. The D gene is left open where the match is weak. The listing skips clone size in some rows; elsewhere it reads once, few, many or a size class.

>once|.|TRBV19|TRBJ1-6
CASSAGPLPSSYNSPLHF
TGTGCCAGTAGTGCCGGGCCTCTACCCAGCTCCTATAATTCACCCCTCCACTTT
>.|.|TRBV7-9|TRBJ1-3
CASSPWDGSGNTIYF
TGTGCCAGCAGCCCCTGGGACGGCTCTGGAAACACCATATATTTT
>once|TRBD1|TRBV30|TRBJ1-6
CAWRGDRNSPLHF
TGTGCCTGGAGAGGGGACAGGAATTCACCCCTCCACTTT
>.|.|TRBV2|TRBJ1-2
CASSEQGNGYTF
TGTGCCAGCAGTGAACAGGGGAATGGCTACACCTTC
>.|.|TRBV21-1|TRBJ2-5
CASSKGCGVQETQYF
TGTGCCAGCAGCAAAGGGTGCGGAGTTCAGGAGACCCAGTACTTC
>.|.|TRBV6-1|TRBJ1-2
CASSEEGYYGYTF
TGTGCCAGCAGTGAAGAGGGATACTATGGCTACACCTTC
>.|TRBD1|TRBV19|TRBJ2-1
CASGTGGIEQFF
TGTGCCAGCGGGACAGGGGGCATTGAGCAGTTCTTC
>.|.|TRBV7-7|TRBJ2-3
CASSFSGSDTQYF
TGTGCTAGCAGCTTCTCGGGGTCAGATACGCAGTATTTT
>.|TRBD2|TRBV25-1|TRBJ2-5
CASSETWLAAETQYF
TGTGCCAGCAGTGAGACGTGGCTAGCGGCAGAGACCCAGTACTTC
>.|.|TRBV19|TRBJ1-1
CATKAGLGTEAFF
TGTGCCACTAAGGCGGGCCTGGGGACTGAAGCTTTCTTT
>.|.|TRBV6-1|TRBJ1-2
CASERWTTTNYGYTF
TGTGCCAGCGAACGCTGGACGACCACTAACTATGGCTACACCTTC
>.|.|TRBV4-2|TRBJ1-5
CASSQLGQKSNQPQHF
TGTGCCAGCAGCCAACTTGGACAGAAAAGCAATCAGCCCCAGCATTTT
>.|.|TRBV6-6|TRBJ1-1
CASSYAGTFNTEAFF
TGTGCCAGCAGTTATGCGGGGACTTTCAACACTGAAGCTTTCTTT
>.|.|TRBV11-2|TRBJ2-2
CASSLDLRRNTGELFF
TGTGCCAGCAGCTTAGATCTCAGGAGAAACACCGGGGAGCTGTTTTTT
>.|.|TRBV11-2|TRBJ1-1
CASSPWTRGYSMNTEAFF
TGTGCCAGCAGCCCGTGGACGCGCGGCTACTCAATGAACACTGAAGCTTTCTTT
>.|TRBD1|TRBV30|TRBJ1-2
CAWRRDRSNYGYTF
TGTGCCTGGAGACGGGACAGGAGTAACTATGGCTACACCTTC
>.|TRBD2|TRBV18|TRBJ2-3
CASSPIRTSGVTDTQYF
TGTGCCAGCTCACCGATCCGGACTAGCGGGGTCACAGATACGCAGTATTTT
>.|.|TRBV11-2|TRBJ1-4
CASSLRRPVQEKLFF
TGTGCCAGCAGCTTAAGGCGCCCGGTACAGGAAAAACTGTTTTTT
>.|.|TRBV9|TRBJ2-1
CASSLGRGSSYNEQFF
TGTGCCAGCAGCCTAGGGAGGGGGAGCTCCTACAATGAGCAGTTCTTC
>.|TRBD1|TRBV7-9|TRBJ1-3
CASSSGQGAGNTIYF
TGTGCCAGCAGCTCCGGACAGGGGGCTGGAAACACCATATATTTT
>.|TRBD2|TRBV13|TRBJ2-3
CASSLGYGSGRTTDTQYF
TGTGCCAGCAGCTTAGGTTATGGTAGCGGGAGGACTACAGATACGCAGTATTTT
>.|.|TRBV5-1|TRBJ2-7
CATSGGNQDEQYF
TGCGCCACCTCCGGCGGGAATCAGGACGAGCAGTACTTC
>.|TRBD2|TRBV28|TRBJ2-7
CASSPGLGSEQYF
TGTGCCAGCAGTCCGGGACTAGGATCCGAGCAGTACTTC
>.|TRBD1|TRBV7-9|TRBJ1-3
CASPLPGQGFGSGNTIYF
TGTGCCAGCCCGCTCCCGGGACAGGGGTTTGGTTCTGGAAACACCATATATTTT
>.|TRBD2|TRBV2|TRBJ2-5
CASSSGLAIQETQYF
TGTGCCAGCAGTTCGGGACTAGCGATCCAAGAGACCCAGTACTTC
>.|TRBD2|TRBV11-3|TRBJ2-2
CASSFSGDTGELFF
TGTGCCAGCAGCTTTAGCGGGGACACCGGGGAGCTGTTTTTT
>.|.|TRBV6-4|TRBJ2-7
CASSDSDTQYEQYF
TGTGCCAGCAGTGACTCGGACACCCAGTACGAGCAGTACTTC
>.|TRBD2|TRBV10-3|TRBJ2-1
CAISARLAGVGNEQFF
TGTGCCATCAGTGCGAGACTAGCGGGAGTAGGCAATGAGCAGTTCTTC
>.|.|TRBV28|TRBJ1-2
CASSSPGDGYTF
TGTGCCAGCAGTTCACCAGGAGATGGTTACACCTTC
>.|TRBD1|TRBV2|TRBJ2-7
CASSERGQGIEQYF
TGTGCCAGCAGTGAACGGGGACAGGGAATCGAGCAGTACTTC
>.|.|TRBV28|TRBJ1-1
CASSLTDAKAFF
TGTGCCAGCAGTTTAACGGACGCCAAAGCTTTCTTT
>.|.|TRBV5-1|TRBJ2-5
CASSWTPQGSGQETQYF
TGCGCCAGCAGCTGGACCCCGCAGGGTAGTGGGCAAGAGACCCAGTACTTC
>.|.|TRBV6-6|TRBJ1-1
CASSIPSTRSSEAFF
TGTGCCAGCAGTATCCCTTCAACCCGTTCCTCTGAAGCTTTCTTT
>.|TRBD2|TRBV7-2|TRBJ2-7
CASSQQGAGLEYEQYF
TGTGCCAGCAGCCAACAGGGTGCGGGACTAGAATACGAGCAGTACTTC
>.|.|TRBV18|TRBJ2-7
CASSPPGRGSYEQYF
TGTGCCAGCTCACCACCAGGGAGAGGCTCCTACGAGCAGTACTTC
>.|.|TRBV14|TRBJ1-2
CASRPMGSGNYGYTF
TGTGCCAGCAGACCCATGGGCTCAGGGAACTATGGCTACACCTTC
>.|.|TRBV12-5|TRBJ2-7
CASGSPLGQPHSYEQYF
TGTGCTAGTGGTTCCCCCCTTGGGCAGCCACACTCCTACGAGCAGTACTTC
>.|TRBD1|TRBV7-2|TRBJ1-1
CASSPRQGAKTEAFF
TGTGCCAGCAGCCCGAGACAGGGGGCAAAAACTGAAGCTTTCTTT
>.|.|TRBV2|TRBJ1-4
CASRTLNEKLFF
TGTGCCAGCAGGACCCTTAATGAAAAACTGTTTTTT
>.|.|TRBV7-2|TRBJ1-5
CASSWGLSNQPQHF
TGTGCCAGCAGCTGGGGACTTAGCAATCAGCCCCAGCATTTT
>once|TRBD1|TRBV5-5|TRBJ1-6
CASSPGTAISPLHF
TGTGCCAGCAGCCCCGGGACAGCCATTTCACCCCTCCACTTT
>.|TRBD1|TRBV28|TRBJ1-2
CASSLVDRGRYYGYTF
TGTGCCAGCAGTTTAGTTGACAGGGGGCGGTACTATGGCTACACCTTC
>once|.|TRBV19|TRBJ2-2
CATNRQGTGELFF
TGTGCCACAAACAGGCAGGGGACCGGGGAGCTGTTTTTT
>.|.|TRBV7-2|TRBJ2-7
CASSVDGGGSYEQYF
TGTGCCAGCAGCGTAGATGGGGGAGGCAGCTACGAGCAGTACTTC
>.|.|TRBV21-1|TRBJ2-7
CASSKSREDRSYEQYF
TGTGCCAGCAGCAAATCTCGCGAAGACCGCTCCTACGAGCAGTACTTC
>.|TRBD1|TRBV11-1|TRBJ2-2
CASSSTGIRAGELFF
TGTGCCAGCAGCTCGACAGGGATCAGGGCCGGGGAGCTGTTTTTT
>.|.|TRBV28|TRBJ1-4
CASSLSWGFETNEKLFF
TGTGCCAGCAGTTTATCATGGGGGTTTGAAACTAATGAAAAACTGTTTTTT
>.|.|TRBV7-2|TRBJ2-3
CASSSGSQAGTQYF
TGTGCCAGCAGCTCAGGATCCCAGGCGGGTACGCAGTATTTT
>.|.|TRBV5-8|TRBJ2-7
CASSHDYKQYF
TGTGCCAGCAGCCACGATTACAAGCAGTACTTC
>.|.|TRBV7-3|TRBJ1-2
CASSLGQGYGYTF
TGTGCCAGCAGCTTGGGGCAGGGTTATGGCTACACCTTC
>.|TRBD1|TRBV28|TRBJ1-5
CASSPTGTGPNFYQPQHF
TGTGCCAGCAGCCCGACCGGGACAGGGCCCAATTTCTATCAGCCCCAGCATTTT
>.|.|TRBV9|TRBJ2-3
CASSVGRDADTQYF
TGTGCCAGCAGCGTTGGACGGGATGCTGATACGCAGTATTTT
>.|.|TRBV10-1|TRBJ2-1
CASSESHSEQFF
TGCGCCAGCAGTGAGTCCCACTCGGAGCAGTTCTTC
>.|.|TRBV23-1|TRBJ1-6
CASSQHAGPCSGNSPLHF
TGCGCCAGCAGTCAACACGCCGGTCCCTGCTCGGGAAATTCACCCCTCCACTTT
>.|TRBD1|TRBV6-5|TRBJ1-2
CASSFDRENGYTF
TGTGCCAGCAGTTTCGACAGGGAAAATGGCTACACCTTC
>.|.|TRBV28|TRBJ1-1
CASRRTRGAIEAFF
TGTGCCAGCAGGCGAACTAGGGGGGCGATTGAAGCTTTCTTT
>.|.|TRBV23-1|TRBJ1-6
CGALGGGPSLHF
TGCGGCGCGTTAGGAGGGGGACCATCCCTCCACTTT
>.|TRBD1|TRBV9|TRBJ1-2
CASSGQGGYGYTF
TGTGCCAGCAGCGGACAGGGCGGCTATGGCTACACCTTC